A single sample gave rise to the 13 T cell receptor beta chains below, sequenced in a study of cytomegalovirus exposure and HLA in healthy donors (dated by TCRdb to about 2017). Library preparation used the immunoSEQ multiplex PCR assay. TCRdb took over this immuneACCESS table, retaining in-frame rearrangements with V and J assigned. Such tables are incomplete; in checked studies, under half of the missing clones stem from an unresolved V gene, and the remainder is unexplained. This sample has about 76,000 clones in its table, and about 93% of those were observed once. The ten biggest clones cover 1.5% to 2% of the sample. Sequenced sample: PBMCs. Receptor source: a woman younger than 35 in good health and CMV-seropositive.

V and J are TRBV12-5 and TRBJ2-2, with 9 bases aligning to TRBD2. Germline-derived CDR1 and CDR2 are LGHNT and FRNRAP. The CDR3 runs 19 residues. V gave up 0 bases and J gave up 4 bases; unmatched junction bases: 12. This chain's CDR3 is CASGLVRSISGSPTGELFF. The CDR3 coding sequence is TGTGCTAGTGGTTTGGTACGGTCAATTAGCGGGAGCCCCACCGGGGAGCTGTTTTTT. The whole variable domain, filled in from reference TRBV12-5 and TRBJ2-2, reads DARVTQTPRHKVTEMGQEVTMRCQPILGHNTVFWYRQTMMQGLELLAYFRNRAPLDDSGMPKDRFSAEMPDATLATLKIQPSEPRDSAVYFCASGLVRSISGSPTGELFFGEGSRLTVL.

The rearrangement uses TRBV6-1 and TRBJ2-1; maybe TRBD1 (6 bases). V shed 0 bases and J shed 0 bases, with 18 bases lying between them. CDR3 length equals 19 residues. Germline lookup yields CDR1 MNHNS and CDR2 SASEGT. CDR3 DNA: TGTGCCAGCAGTGAAGCGTCCGCTGGGGGCCTTCGCTCCTACAATGAGCAGTTCTTC. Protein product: CASSEASAGGLRSYNEQFF.

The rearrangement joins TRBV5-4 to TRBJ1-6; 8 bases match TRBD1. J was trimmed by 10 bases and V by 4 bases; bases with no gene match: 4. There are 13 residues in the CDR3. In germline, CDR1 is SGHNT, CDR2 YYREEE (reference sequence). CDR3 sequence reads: CASSLDRDSPLHF. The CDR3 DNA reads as TGTGCCAGCAGCCTGGACAGGGACTCACCCCTCCACTTT.

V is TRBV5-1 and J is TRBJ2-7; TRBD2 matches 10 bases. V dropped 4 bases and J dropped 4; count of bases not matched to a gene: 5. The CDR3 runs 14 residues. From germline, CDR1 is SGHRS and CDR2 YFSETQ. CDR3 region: CASSESSGRYEQYF. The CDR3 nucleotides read TGCGCCAGCAGCGAGAGTAGCGGGAGGTACGAGCAGTACTTC.

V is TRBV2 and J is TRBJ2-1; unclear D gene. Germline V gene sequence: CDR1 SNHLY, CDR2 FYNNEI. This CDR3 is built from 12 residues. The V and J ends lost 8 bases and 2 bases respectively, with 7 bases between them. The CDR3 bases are TGTGCCAGCGATGACACCTACAATGAGCAGTTCTTC. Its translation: CASDDTYNEQFF. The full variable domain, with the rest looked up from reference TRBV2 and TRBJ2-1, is EPEVTQTPSHQVTQMGQEVILRCVPISNHLYFYWYRQILGQKVEFLVSFYNNEISEKSEIFDDQFSVERPDGSNFTLKIRSTKLEDSAMYFCASDDTYNEQFFGPGTRLTVL.

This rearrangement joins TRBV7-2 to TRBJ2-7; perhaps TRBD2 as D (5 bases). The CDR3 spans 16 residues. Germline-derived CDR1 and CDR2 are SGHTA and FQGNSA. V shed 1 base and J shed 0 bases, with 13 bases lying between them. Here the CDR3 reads CASSLVGAVASYEQYF. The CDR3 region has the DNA TGTGCCAGCAGCTTAGTTGGAGCGGTAGCCTCCTACGAGCAGTACTTC.

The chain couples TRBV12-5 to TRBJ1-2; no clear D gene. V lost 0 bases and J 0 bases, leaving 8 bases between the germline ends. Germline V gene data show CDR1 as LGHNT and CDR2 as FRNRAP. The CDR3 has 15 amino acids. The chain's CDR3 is CASGLVRVPNYGYTF. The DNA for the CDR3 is TGTGCTAGTGGTTTGGTACGGGTACCTAACTATGGCTACACCTTC.

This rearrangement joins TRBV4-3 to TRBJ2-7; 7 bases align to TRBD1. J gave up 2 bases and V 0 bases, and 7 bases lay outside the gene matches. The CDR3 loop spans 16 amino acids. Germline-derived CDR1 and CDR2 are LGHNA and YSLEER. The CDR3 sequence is CASSQDWDSETYEQYF. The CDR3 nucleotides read TGCGCCAGCAGCCAAGATTGGGACAGTGAAACCTACGAGCAGTACTTC.

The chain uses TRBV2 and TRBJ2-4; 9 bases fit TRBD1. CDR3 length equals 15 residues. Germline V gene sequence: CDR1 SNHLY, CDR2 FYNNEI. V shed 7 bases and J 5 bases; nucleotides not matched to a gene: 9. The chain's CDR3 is CASKPGQGRENIQYF. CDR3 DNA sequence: TGTGCCAGCAAACCGGGACAGGGAAGAGAAAACATTCAGTACTTC.

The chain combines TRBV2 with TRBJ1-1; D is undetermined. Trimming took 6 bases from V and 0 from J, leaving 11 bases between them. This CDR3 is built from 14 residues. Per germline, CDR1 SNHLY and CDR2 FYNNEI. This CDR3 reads CASRSTPMNTEAFF. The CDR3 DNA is TGTGCCAGCAGGTCGACACCCATGAACACTGAAGCTTTCTTT.

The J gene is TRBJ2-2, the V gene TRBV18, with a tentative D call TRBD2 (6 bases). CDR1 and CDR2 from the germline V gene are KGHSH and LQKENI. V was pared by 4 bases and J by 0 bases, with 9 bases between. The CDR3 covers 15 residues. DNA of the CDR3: TGTGCCAGCTCACTGGGACTGACGAACACCGGGGAGCTGTTTTTT. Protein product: CASSLGLTNTGELFF. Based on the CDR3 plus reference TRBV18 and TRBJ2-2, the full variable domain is NAGVMQNPRHLVRRRGQEARLRCSPMKGHSHVYWYRQLPEEGLKFMVYLQKENIIDESGMPKERFSAEFPKEGPSILRIQQVVRGDSAAYFCASSLGLTNTGELFFGEGSRLTVL.

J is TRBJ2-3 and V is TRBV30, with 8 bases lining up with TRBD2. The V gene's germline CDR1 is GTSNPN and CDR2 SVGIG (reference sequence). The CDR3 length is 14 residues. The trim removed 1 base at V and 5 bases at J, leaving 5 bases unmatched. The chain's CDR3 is CAWSDSGGVDTQYF. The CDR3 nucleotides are TGTGCCTGGAGTGACTCCGGGGGGGTAGATACGCAGTATTTT. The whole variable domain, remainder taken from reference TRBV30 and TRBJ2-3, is SQTIHQWPATLVQPVGSPLSLECTVEGTSNPNLYWYRQAAGRGLQLLFYSVGIGQISSEVPQNLSASRPQDRQFILSSKKLLLSDSGFYLCAWSDSGGVDTQYFGPGTRLTVL.

As DNA, the CDR3 is TGTGCCAGCTCACCAAATAACAGGGACCTACTCTACTTC. Translation: CASSPNNRDLLYF. The rearrangement uses TRBV18 and TRBJ2-7; D perhaps matches TRBD1 (6 bases). V lost 2 bases and J 13 bases, leaving 18 bases between the germline ends. This CDR3 has 13 amino acids. In germline, CDR1 is KGHSH, CDR2 LQKENI.